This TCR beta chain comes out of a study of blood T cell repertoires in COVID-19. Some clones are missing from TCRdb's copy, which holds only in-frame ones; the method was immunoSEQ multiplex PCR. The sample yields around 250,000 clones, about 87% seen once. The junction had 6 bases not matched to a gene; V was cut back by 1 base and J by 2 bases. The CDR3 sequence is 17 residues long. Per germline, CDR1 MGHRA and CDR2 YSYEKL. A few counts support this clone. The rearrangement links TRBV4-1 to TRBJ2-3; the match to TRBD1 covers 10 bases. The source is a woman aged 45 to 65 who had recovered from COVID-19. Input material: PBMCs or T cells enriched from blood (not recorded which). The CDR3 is CASSQVGTGDPTDTQYF. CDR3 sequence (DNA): TGCGCCAGCAGCCAAGTCGGGACAGGGGACCCCACAGATACGCAGTATTTT.